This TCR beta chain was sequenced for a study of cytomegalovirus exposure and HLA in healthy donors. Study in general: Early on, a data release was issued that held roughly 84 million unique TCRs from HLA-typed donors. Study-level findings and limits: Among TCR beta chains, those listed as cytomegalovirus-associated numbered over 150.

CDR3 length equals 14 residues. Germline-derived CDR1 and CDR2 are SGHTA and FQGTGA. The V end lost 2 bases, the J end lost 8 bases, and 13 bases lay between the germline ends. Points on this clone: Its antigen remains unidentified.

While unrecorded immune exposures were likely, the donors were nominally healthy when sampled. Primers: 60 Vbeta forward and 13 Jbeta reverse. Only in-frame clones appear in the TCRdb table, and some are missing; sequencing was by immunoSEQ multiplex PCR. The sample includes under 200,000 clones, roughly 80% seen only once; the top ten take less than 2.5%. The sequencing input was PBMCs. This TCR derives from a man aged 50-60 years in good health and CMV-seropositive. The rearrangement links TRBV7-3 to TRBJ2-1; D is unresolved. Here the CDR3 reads CASSLFPLGDEQFF. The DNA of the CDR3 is TGTGCCAGCAGCTTATTCCCGTTGGGCGATGAGCAGTTCTTC.